This T cell receptor (beta chain) appears in the sequencing data of a study of cytotoxic CD8 clonotypes in ibrutinib-treated CLL. For the study at large: Partial response was seen in roughly 25 patients and complete response in 2; after median roughly 66 months, about 15 stayed remitted, around 12 progressed. Mean values per sample were a few hundred thousand productive templates and tens of thousands of productive rearrangements.

Depths of 1 in 200,000 to 1 in 1 million T cells were the sequencing target. Using immunoSEQ multiplex PCR, the repertoire was profiled, and TCRdb retains in-frame clones only, with some absent. The sample has hundreds of thousands of clones, roughly 79% seen once; the top ten hold about an eighth. The material was PBMCs, obtained after 12 months of ibrutinib treatment. The clonotype was recovered from a human donor with chronic lymphocytic leukemia.

The CDR3 DNA sequence: TGTGCCAGCAGCCTAGGCGGTGTGGTTCTGAACACTGAAGCTTTCTTT. It encodes CASSLGGVVLNTEAFF. The V call is TRBV7-8, the J call TRBJ1-1; D remains ambiguous. Trimming removed 5 bases at V and 0 bases at J, with 16 bases between. CDR3 length: 16 residues. Germline V gene data show CDR1 as SGHVS and CDR2 as FQNEAQ.